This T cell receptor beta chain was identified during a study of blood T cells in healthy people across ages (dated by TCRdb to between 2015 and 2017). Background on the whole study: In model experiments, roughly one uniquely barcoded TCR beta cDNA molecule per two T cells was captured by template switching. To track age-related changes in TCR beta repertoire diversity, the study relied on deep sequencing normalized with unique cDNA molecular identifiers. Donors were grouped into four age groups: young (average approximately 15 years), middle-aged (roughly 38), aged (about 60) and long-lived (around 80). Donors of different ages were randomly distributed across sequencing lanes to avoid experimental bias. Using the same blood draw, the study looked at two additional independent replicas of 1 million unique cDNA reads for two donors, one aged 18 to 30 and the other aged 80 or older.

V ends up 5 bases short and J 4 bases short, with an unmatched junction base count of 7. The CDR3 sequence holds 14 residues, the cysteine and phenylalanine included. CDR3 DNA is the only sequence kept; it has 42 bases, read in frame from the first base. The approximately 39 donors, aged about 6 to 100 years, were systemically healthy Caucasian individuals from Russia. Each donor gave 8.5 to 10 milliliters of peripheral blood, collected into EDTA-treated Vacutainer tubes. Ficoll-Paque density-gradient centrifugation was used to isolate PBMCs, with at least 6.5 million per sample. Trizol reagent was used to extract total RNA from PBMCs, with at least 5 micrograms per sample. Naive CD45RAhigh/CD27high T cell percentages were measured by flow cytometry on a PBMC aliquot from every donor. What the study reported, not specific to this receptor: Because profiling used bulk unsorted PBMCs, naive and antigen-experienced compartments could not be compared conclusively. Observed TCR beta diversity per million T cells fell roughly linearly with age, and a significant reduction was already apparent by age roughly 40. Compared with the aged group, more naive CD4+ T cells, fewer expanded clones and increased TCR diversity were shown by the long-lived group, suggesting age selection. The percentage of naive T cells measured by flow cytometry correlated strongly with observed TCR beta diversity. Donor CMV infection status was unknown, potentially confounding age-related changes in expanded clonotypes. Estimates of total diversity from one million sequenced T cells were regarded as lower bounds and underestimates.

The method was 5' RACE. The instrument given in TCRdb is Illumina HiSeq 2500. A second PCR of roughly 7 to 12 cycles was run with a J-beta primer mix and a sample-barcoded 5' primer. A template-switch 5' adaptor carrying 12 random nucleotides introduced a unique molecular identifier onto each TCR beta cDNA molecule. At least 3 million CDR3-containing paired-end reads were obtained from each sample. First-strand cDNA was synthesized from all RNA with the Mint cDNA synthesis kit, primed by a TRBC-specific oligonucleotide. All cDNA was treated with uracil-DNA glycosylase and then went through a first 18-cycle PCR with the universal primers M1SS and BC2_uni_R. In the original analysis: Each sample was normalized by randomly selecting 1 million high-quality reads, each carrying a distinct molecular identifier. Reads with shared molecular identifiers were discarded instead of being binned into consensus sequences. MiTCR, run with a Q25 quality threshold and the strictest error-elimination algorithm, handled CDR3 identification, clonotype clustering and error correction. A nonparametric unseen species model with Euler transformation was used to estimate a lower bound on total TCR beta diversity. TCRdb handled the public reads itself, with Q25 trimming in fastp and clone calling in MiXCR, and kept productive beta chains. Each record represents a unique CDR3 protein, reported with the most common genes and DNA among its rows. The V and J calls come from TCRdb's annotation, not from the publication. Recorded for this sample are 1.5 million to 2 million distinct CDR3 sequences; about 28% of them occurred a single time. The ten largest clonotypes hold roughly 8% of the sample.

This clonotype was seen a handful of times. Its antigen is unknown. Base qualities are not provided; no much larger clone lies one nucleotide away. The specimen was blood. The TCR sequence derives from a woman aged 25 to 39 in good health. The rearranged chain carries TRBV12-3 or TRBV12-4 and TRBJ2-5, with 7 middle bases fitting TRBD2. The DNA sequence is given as TGTGCCAGCAGTCCGCCGGCTAGCGGAGAGACCCAGTACTTC. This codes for CASSPPASGETQYF.